Below, 23 T cell receptor beta chains from the same sample are listed, as sequenced in a study of shared clonotypes between healthy human individuals. Naive CD8 isolation took CD45RO-negative cells positively selected for CCR7 and excluded terminally differentiated effector memory CD45RA+ cells. The method was immunoSEQ multiplex PCR; TCRdb's version includes in-frame clones alone and lacks a portion of them. The sample lists over 2 million clones, about 94% occurring once. Material for sequencing was naive CD8+ T cells sorted from blood. The receptors originated from a man aged 18 to 30 in good health.

The chain carries TRBV9 and TRBJ2-7; 8 bases agree with TRBD1. The CDR3 consists of 14 residues. V gave up 3 bases and J gave up 3 bases; unmatched junction bases: 5. Germline values: CDR1 SGDLS, CDR2 YYNGEE. CDR3 DNA sequence: TGTGCCAGCAGCGGGACAGGGTCCAACTACGAGCAGTACTTC. The encoded protein is CASSGTGSNYEQYF.

V is TRBV9 and J is TRBJ2-5; 9 nucleotides align to TRBD2. This CDR3 is built from 17 residues. J lost 5 bases, V lost 3 bases, and 14 bases had no gene match. Germline V gene data show CDR1 as SGDLS and CDR2 as YYNGEE. CDR3 loop: CASSGAPTSGLQETQYF. DNA for the CDR3: TGTGCCAGCAGCGGGGCCCCGACTAGCGGCCTGCAGGAGACCCAGTACTTC.

J is TRBJ2-7 and V is TRBV5-1; D gene unclear. CDR3 size: 12 residues. Trimming took 5 bases from V and 2 from J, leaving 8 bases between them. Germline CDR1 is SGHRS and CDR2 is YFSETQ. CDR3 region: CASSPSAYEQYF. Here the CDR3 DNA reads TGCGCCAGCAGTCCGAGTGCCTACGAGCAGTACTTC.

In DNA form, the CDR3 reads TGTGCCAGCACCTCCTGGGGGGGGCTAAGCACAGATACGCAGTATTTT. This encodes CASTSWGGLSTDTQYF. This chain connects TRBV28 to TRBJ2-3; D may be TRBD2 (7 bases). The V end was cut by 7 bases, the J end by 0 bases, with 17 bases between. The CDR3 is 16 residues long. CDR1 and CDR2 (germline): MDHEN, SYDVKM.

This rearrangement joins TRBV7-4 to TRBJ2-6; maybe TRBD2 (5 bases). V dropped 7 bases and J dropped 0 bases, with 13 bases sitting between them. The germline V gene has CDR1 SGHVT and CDR2 SQSDAQ. This CDR3 spans 16 amino acids. The CDR3 region has the DNA TGTGCCAGCAATGTCGAGAGGGCCTCTGGGGCCAACGTCCTGACTTTC. Its translation is CASNVERASGANVLTF.

This chain connects TRBV18 to TRBJ1-1; D may be TRBD1 (6 bases). Germline V gene lookup returns CDR1 KGHSH and CDR2 LQKENI. This CDR3 has 15 residues. V lost 6 bases and J 3 bases, leaving 17 bases between the germline ends. The CDR3, as DNA: TGTGCCAGCTCGTTCTACAGGGAGTTAGACACTGAAGCTTTCTTT. Translating it yields CASSFYRELDTEAFF.

The rearrangement joins TRBV2 to TRBJ1-2, with no clear D. The V end was cut by 6 bases, the J end by 0 bases, with 14 bases between. CDR3 length equals 15 residues. Germline CDR1 and CDR2: SNHLY and FYNNEI. This CDR3 reads CASRKTANANYGYTF. In DNA, the CDR3 is TGTGCCAGCAGAAAAACAGCGAACGCTAACTATGGCTACACCTTC.

This chain joins TRBV13 and TRBJ1-1; D unresolved. The germline gives CDR1 PRHDT, CDR2 FYEKMQ (reference sequence). V lost 6 bases, J lost 5 bases, and 10 bases lay in between. The CDR3 is 12 residues long. The CDR3 nucleotides are TGTGCCAGCAGGGAGGGAGGGACTGAAGCTTTCTTT. It is translated as CASREGGTEAFF.

The chain is built from TRBV27 and TRBJ2-5; the match to TRBD2 covers 7 bases. J was trimmed by 3 bases and V by 0 bases; bases with no gene match: 4. CDR3 length: 15 amino acids. Germline CDR1 reads MNHEY; CDR2 reads SMNVEV (reference sequence). The CDR3 protein is CASSLSGGSEETQYF. The CDR3 region has the DNA TGTGCCAGCAGTTTATCGGGGGGGTCAGAAGAGACCCAGTACTTC.

As to this clone: The sample contains more than one DNA sequence encoding this CDR3. J is TRBJ2-3 and V is TRBV6-6; D remains unclear. CDR3 length equals 13 residues. Trimming shortened V by 3 bases and J by 1 base, and 5 bases separated the two germline ends. Germline values: CDR1 MNHNY, CDR2 SVGAGI (reference sequence). CDR3 DNA sequence: TGTGCCAGCAGTTATCCCGGCACAGATACGCAGTATTTT. As protein: CASSYPGTDTQYF.

A single count supports this clone. CDR3 residues: CSVVDRATNYGYTF. The CDR3 region has the DNA TGCAGCGTTGTTGACAGGGCGACTAACTATGGCTACACCTTC. This chain links TRBV29-1 with TRBJ1-2, with 7 positions matching TRBD1. V shed 4 bases and J 0 bases; nucleotides not matched to a gene: 5. Germline V gene sequence: CDR1 SQVTM, CDR2 ANQGSEA. This CDR3 spans 14 amino acids.

The chain combines TRBV19 with TRBJ2-7; 7 positions agree with TRBD2. With 4 bases clipped from V and 6 bases from J, the junction kept 9 bases outside the gene matches. The germline V gene encodes CDR1 LNHDA and CDR2 SQIVND (reference sequence). The CDR3 is 14 amino acids. The CDR3 nucleotides read TGTGCCAGTAGTAGCGGGAGCGGGCCTACCGAGCAGTACTTC. This sequence encodes CASSSGSGPTEQYF.

The J gene is TRBJ2-1, the V gene TRBV20-1; tentatively, D is TRBD1 (6 bases). Between the trimmed V and J ends, which lost 3 bases and 8 bases, there was a span of 8 bases. The germline gives CDR1 DFQATT, CDR2 SNEGSKA (reference sequence). The CDR3 totals 11 residues. Written as DNA, the CDR3 is TGCAGTGCTAGCGAGGGGGATGAGCAGTTCTTC. Its translation: CSASEGDEQFF.

This clone appeared a single time. The CDR3 loop is CASSHYGQGAGGELFF. CDR3 sequence (DNA): TGTGCCAGCAGCCATTATGGACAGGGGGCCGGCGGGGAGCTGTTTTTT. The chain employs TRBV14 and TRBJ2-2, with 11 bases fitting TRBD1. This CDR3 is built from 16 residues. In germline, CDR1 is SGHDN, CDR2 FVKESK. The trim removed 3 bases at V and 7 bases at J, leaving 7 bases unmatched.

This clone appeared once. J is TRBJ2-5 and V is TRBV6-6, with D unresolved. This CDR3 comprises 11 residues. Germline CDR1 MNHNY, CDR2 SVGAGI (reference sequence). Trimming stripped 2 bases from V and 5 bases from J, with 3 bases between. The DNA for the CDR3 is TGTGCCAGCAGTTACGTGGAGACCCAGTACTTC. Translating gives CASSYVETQYF.

The rearrangement uses TRBV4-1 and TRBJ1-5; the match to TRBD1 covers 10 bases. Losses at the gene ends were 2 bases for V and 6 bases for J; bases not matched to a gene: 4. Germline V gives CDR1 MGHRA, CDR2 YSYEKL. The CDR3 totals 15 residues. The chain's CDR3 is CASSQRQGASQPQHF. DNA of the CDR3: TGCGCCAGCAGCCAAAGACAGGGGGCTAGTCAGCCCCAGCATTTT.

In its sample, this clone was seen once. CDR3 sequence reads: CASSSLPGEAFF. CDR3 nucleotide sequence: TGTGCCAGCAGTAGTTTACCGGGGGAAGCTTTCTTT. The V and J genes are TRBV27 and TRBJ1-1; D gene ambiguous. This CDR3 has 12 amino acids. Trimming left V 5 bases short and J 8 bases short, with 12 bases between. CDR1 MNHEY and CDR2 SMNVEV come from the germline V gene (reference sequence).

The V gene is TRBV7-8, the J gene TRBJ1-2, with 10 nucleotides matching TRBD1. Trimming cost V 0 bases and J 6 bases; bases outside gene matches: 10. The CDR3 has 17 residues. Germline lookup yields CDR1 SGHVS and CDR2 FQNEAQ. CDR3 amino acids: CASSLAVGGTGENGYTF. The CDR3 region has the DNA TGTGCCAGCAGCTTAGCGGTGGGTGGGACAGGGGAGAATGGCTACACCTTC.

The V call is TRBV11-2, the J call TRBJ2-7; TRBD2 matches 10 bases. The V gene end was trimmed by 8 bases and the J gene end by 6 bases; junction bases not matched to a gene: 10. The CDR3 runs to 14 residues. CDR1 is SGHAT and CDR2 is FQNNGV in the germline V gene. The CDR3 DNA is TGTGCCAGCGGTTTTAGCGGGAGGATGGGCGAGCAGTACTTC. Its protein product is CASGFSGRMGEQYF.

V is TRBV27 and J is TRBJ1-2; TRBD1 might be the D (6 bases). CDR1 is MNHEY, CDR2 SMNVEV, per germline (reference sequence). The CDR3 has 17 residues. V was shortened by 2 bases and J by 0 bases, with 16 bases between the two germline ends. The CDR3 region has the DNA TGTGCCAGCAGTTTAATGCCAGGGGATGGGCCTAACTATGGCTACACCTTC. It codes for CASSLMPGDGPNYGYTF.

The chain has TRBV11-2 and TRBJ2-7, with a tentative D call TRBD1 (5 bases). CDR1 and CDR2 (germline): SGHAT, FQNNGV. The CDR3 spans 15 residues. V was clipped by 3 bases and J by 0 bases, with 12 bases between them. CDR3 protein: CASSFSWGSSYEQYF. DNA of the CDR3: TGTGCCAGCAGCTTTTCGTGGGGCAGCTCCTACGAGCAGTACTTC.

The chain recombines TRBV6-4 with TRBJ2-3, with D tentatively TRBD2 (6 bases). V lost 2 bases to trimming and J lost 5 bases, with 14 bases between them. There are 15 residues in the CDR3. Germline lookup yields CDR1 MRHNA and CDR2 SNTAGT. The chain's CDR3 is CASSDPRLGGDTQYF. CDR3 nucleotide sequence: TGTGCCAGCAGTGACCCCAGACTCGGGGGAGATACGCAGTATTTT.

The rearrangement joins TRBV9 to TRBJ2-7; 11 bases line up with TRBD1. The CDR3 spans 16 residues. After removal of 0 bases from V and 3 bases from J, the junction contained 5 bases not matched to a gene. The germline V gene encodes CDR1 SGDLS and CDR2 YYNGEE. This CDR3 is CASSVALGQGVYEQYF. CDR3 bases: TGTGCCAGCAGCGTAGCTCTGGGACAGGGGGTCTACGAGCAGTACTTC. The full variable domain, rest sourced from reference TRBV9 and TRBJ2-7, is DSGVTQTPKHLITATGQRVTLRCSPRSGDLSVYWYQQSLDQGLQFLIQYYNGEERAKGNILERFSAQQFPDLHSELNLSSLELGDSALYFCASSVALGQGVYEQYFGPGTRLTVT.